Presented here are 19 T cell receptor beta chains from one specimen sequenced in a study of cytomegalovirus exposure and HLA in healthy donors. It was with 60 Vbeta and 13 Jbeta primers that the PCR ran. Sequencing was performed with immunoSEQ multiplex PCR; in TCRdb, only in-frame clones are kept and a portion is missing. Of some 160,000 clones in the sample, roughly 80% are singletons; the top ten hold more than 8%. The sequencing sample was made of PBMCs. The source of these receptors is a male donor in good health and CMV-seropositive.

This chain's CDR3 is CASSLEAFPGLAGSYEQYF. CDR3 nucleotide sequence: TGTGCCAGCAGCTTAGAGGCCTTCCCGGGACTAGCGGGCTCCTACGAGCAGTACTTC. The chain uses TRBV13 and TRBJ2-7; 12 bases fit TRBD2. CDR1 and CDR2 from the germline V gene are PRHDT and FYEKMQ (reference sequence). The junction had 10 bases not matched to a gene; V was cut back by 1 base and J by 0 bases. The CDR3 has 19 amino acids. Using reference TRBV13 and TRBJ2-7 for the parts outside the CDR3, the full variable domain is AAGVIQSPRHLIKEKRETATLKCYPIPRHDTVYWYQQGPGQDPQFLISFYEKMQSDKGSIPDRFSAQQFSDYHSELNMSSLELGDSALYFCASSLEAFPGLAGSYEQYFGPGTRLTVT.

The count of this clone is one. The chain is built from TRBV6-6 and TRBJ1-2; TRBD1 aligns across 7 bases. Trimming at V came to 4 bases and at J to 3 bases, leaving 2 bases not matched to a gene. CDR1 is MNHNY and CDR2 is SVGAGI in the germline V gene (reference sequence). The CDR3 spans 13 residues. CDR3 nucleotides: TGTGCCAGCAGTTCCACAGGGGACTATGGCTACACCTTC. Encoded protein: CASSSTGDYGYTF.

This clone appeared once. A read error may produce the germline difference seen at one junction end. This sequence joins TRBV15 and TRBJ1-6; D is uncertain. In germline, CDR1 is LNHNV, CDR2 YYDKDF (reference sequence). The CDR3 consists of 17 residues. CDR3 in DNA: TGTGCCACCAGCAGAGCCCTGGCAGCAAGGAGTAATTCACCCCCCCACTTT. It encodes CATSRALAARSNSPPHF.

The rearrangement joins TRBV28 to TRBJ2-1; 11 bases are a match to TRBD1. The V gene end was trimmed by 8 bases and the J gene end by 3 bases; junction bases not matched to a gene: 3. CDR3 size: 14 residues. Germline V gives CDR1 MDHEN, CDR2 SYDVKM. The CDR3 DNA reads TGTGCCAGCTCCGGGACAGGGGGCTACAATGAGCAGTTCTTC. As protein: CASSGTGGYNEQFF.

This chain connects TRBV4-3 to TRBJ1-2; D perhaps matches TRBD1 (6 bases). This CDR3 region has 16 residues. Germline assignment: CDR1 LGHNA and CDR2 YSLEER. Trimming removed 0 bases at V and 1 base at J, with 12 bases between. The CDR3 sequence is CASSQDRTGSNYGYTF. CDR3 coding DNA: TGCGCCAGCAGCCAAGATCGTACAGGGAGTAACTATGGCTACACCTTC.

This clone was seen a single time. The rearrangement uses TRBV6-4 and TRBJ1-5; 8 bases map to TRBD1. Trimming cost V 5 bases and J 4 bases; bases outside gene matches: 1. Germline CDR1 MRHNA, CDR2 SNTAGT. The CDR3 sequence is 13 residues long. CDR3 bases: TGTGCCAGCAGTCAGGGGGCTAATCAGCCCCAGCATTTT. This codes for CASSQGANQPQHF.

The chain joins TRBV6-5 to TRBJ2-5; 14 positions agree with TRBD2. Germline CDR1 and CDR2: MNHEY and SVGAGI. Trimming cost V 5 bases and J 7 bases; bases outside gene matches: 3. This CDR3 contains 14 residues. The CDR3 region is CASSRLAGGGTQYF. CDR3 nucleotide sequence: TGTGCCAGCAGTCGACTAGCGGGAGGGGGGACCCAGTACTTC.

In its sample, this clone is medium-sized. The chain has TRBV6-5 and TRBJ2-7; 7 positions match TRBD1. The CDR3 loop spans 14 amino acids. Germline assignment: CDR1 MNHEY and CDR2 SVGAGI. The J segment lost 5 bases and the V segment lost 2 bases, leaving 6 bases of the junction unmatched. The CDR3 is CASSYGTVPNEQYF. The CDR3 nucleotides are TGTGCCAGCAGTTACGGGACAGTCCCGAACGAGCAGTACTTC.

The DNA of the CDR3 is TGTGCCATCAGGCCCGGGGGACTAGTTGAAGCTTTCTTT. Translation gives CAIRPGGLVEAFF. This chain links TRBV10-3 with TRBJ1-1, with TRBD1 as a possible D gene (5 bases). Trimming pared 6 bases from V and 7 bases from J, leaving 15 bases between. Per the germline V gene, CDR1 is ENHRY and CDR2 is SYGVKD. This CDR3 is 13 amino acids long.

This chain connects TRBV7-6 to TRBJ2-2; TRBD2 matches at 8 bases. Trimming cost V 5 bases and J 6 bases; bases outside gene matches: 8. There are 15 residues in the CDR3. Germline V gives CDR1 SGHVS, CDR2 FNYEAQ. The CDR3 loop reads CASSAQTSVAGELFF. For the CDR3, the DNA is TGTGCCAGCAGCGCCCAGACTAGCGTGGCCGGGGAGCTGTTTTTT.

This chain links TRBV19 with TRBJ2-3, with 9 bases aligning to TRBD2. CDR3 size: 20 residues. The germline CDR1 and CDR2 sequences are LNHDA and SQIVND (reference sequence). V was pared by 6 bases and J by 4 bases, with 23 bases of the junction left unmatched. The CDR3 coding sequence is TGTGCCAGTAGATATTCGGGCTTAGCGGGAGTTGAGAATAGCGCAGATACGCAGTATTTT. This translates into CASRYSGLAGVENSADTQYF.

The sample holds a few counts of this clone. The chain combines TRBV18 with TRBJ1-1, with a tentative D call TRBD1 (6 bases). The CDR3 runs 17 residues. From germline, CDR1 is KGHSH and CDR2 LQKENI. Trimming removed 0 bases from V and 0 bases from J, with 14 bases in between. As DNA, the CDR3 is TGTGCCAGCTCACCACCGAGACCGGGACACTTGAACACTGAAGCTTTCTTT. Translated: CASSPPRPGHLNTEAFF.

V usage is TRBV11-2 and J usage is TRBJ1-5, with D unresolved. Germline V CDR1 and CDR2: SGHAT, FQNNGV. V gave up 11 bases and J gave up 0 bases, with 14 bases separating them. This CDR3 spans 14 amino acids. The CDR3 reads CAPVRIYSNQPQHF. The CDR3, as DNA: TGTGCCCCTGTGAGGATTTATAGCAATCAGCCCCAGCATTTT.

The V gene is TRBV25-1, the J gene TRBJ2-3, with a possible D match to TRBD1 (5 bases). Germline loops: CDR1 MGHDK, CDR2 SYGVNS. V dropped 4 bases and J dropped 10 bases, with 21 bases sitting between them. CDR3 size: 15 residues. The CDR3 DNA reads TGTGCCAGCAGTGGGTGGCGGATGGGGCTGATTTCGCAGTATTTT. Its protein product is CASSGWRMGLISQYF.

This clone was counted between two and nine times. The chain has TRBV4-1 and TRBJ1-1; D is perhaps TRBD1 (5 bases). The length of the CDR3 is 13 residues. V dropped 1 base and J dropped 10 bases, with 13 bases sitting between them. Germline V lookup: CDR1 MGHRA, CDR2 YSYEKL. This CDR3 reads CASSQAGLRRAFF. CDR3 sequence (DNA): TGCGCCAGCAGCCAAGCGGGACTCAGGCGAGCTTTCTTT.

The CDR3 loop reads CASSLLQGPNEKLFF. In nucleotides, the CDR3 is TGTGCCAGCAGCCTCCTACAGGGGCCTAATGAAAAACTGTTTTTT. V and J are TRBV2 and TRBJ1-4; 7 bases line up with TRBD1. The J segment lost 3 bases and the V segment lost 6 bases, leaving 7 bases of the junction unmatched. The germline CDR1 and CDR2 sequences are SNHLY and FYNNEI. The CDR3 length is 15 residues.

V usage is TRBV18 and J usage is TRBJ1-3, with 7 bases fitting TRBD1. Germline V CDR1 and CDR2: KGHSH, LQKENI. V dropped 4 bases and J dropped 0; count of bases not matched to a gene: 9. CDR3 length: 17 residues. CDR3 sequence reads: CASSQLPTGSSGNTIYF. In DNA form, the CDR3 reads TGTGCCAGCTCACAGCTCCCGACAGGGAGCTCTGGAAACACCATATATTTT.

This clone appeared a single time. This chain links TRBV7-9 with TRBJ1-4; 9 bases match TRBD1. The CDR3 totals 15 residues. With 5 bases clipped from V and 6 bases from J, the junction kept 7 bases outside the gene matches. Germline V gene sequence: CDR1 SEHNR, CDR2 FQNEAQ (reference sequence). The CDR3 sequence is CASSPIGTGYEKLFF. CDR3 nucleotide sequence: TGTGCCAGCAGCCCGATCGGGACAGGGTATGAAAAACTGTTTTTT.

The rearrangement uses TRBV7-6 and TRBJ1-5, with D perhaps matching TRBD1 (5 bases). The CDR3 runs 16 residues. The ends were cut back, 0 bases at V and 6 bases at J, with 15 bases in the middle. Germline V gene sequence: CDR1 SGHVS, CDR2 FNYEAQ. The CDR3 bases are TGTGCCAGCAGCTTAGCCCAGGGAGGATATGGTCAGCCCCAGCATTTT. Translated: CASSLAQGGYGQPQHF.